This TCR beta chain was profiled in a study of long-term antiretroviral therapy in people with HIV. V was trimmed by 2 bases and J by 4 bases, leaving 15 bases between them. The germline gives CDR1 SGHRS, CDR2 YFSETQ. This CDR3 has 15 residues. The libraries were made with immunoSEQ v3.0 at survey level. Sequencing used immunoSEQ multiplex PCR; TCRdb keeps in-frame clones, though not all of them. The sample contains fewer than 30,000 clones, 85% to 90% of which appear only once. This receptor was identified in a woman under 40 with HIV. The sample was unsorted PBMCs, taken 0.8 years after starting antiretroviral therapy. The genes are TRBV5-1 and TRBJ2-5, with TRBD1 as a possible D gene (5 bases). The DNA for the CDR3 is TGCGCCAGCAGCTTTACAGGACCGCGTACAGAGACCCAGTACTTC. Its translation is CASSFTGPRTETQYF.